The following is a TCR beta chain sequence with its context. The data were produced by immunoSEQ multiplex PCR, yet TCRdb's version contains in-frame clones alone and is incomplete. The sample holds approximately 45,000 clones; more than 60% are singletons and the top ten take 8% to 9.5%. These data belong to a study of T cells in tumors after PD-1 blockade. The CDR3 length is 13 residues. In germline, CDR1 is MDHEN, CDR2 SYDVKM. V lost 0 bases, J lost 4 bases, and 6 bases lay in between. The clonotype comes from a human donor with advanced basal cell or squamous cell carcinoma (not recorded which). The chain has TRBV28 and TRBJ2-5; D is unresolved. Sequenced material: PBMCs, taken before anti-PD-1 therapy. The CDR3 DNA is TGTGCCAGCAGTTTATGGTCCGTAGAGACCCAGTACTTC. The encoded protein is CASSLWSVETQYF.